The 10 T cell receptor beta chains below all came from one sample that was sequenced in a study of shared clonotypes between healthy human individuals. This table comes from immunoSEQ multiplex PCR, and its TCRdb copy is limited to in-frame clones, with some not included. This table has 1.5 million to 2.5 million clones, about 94% appearing once. CD45RO-negative CD8 cells positively selected for CCR7 made up the naive population, which excluded terminally differentiated effector memory CD45RA+ cells. Sequenced sample: naive CD8+ T cells sorted from blood. These TCRs come from a man aged 18 to 29 in good health.

The rearrangement uses TRBV4-1 and TRBJ2-1, with D unresolved. Germline V CDR1 and CDR2: MGHRA, YSYEKL. This CDR3 is 14 amino acids long. The V and J ends lost 0 bases and 9 bases respectively, with 12 bases between them. The CDR3 DNA follows: TGCGCCAGCAGCCAAGAAGAGTTGGGCGGTGAGCAGTTCTTC. It translates to CASSQEELGGEQFF.

The table lists this clone with a count of one. The chain carries TRBV7-6 and TRBJ1-3, with D possibly TRBD1 on 5 matching bases. CDR1 is SGHVS, CDR2 FNYEAQ, per germline. V gave up 1 base and J gave up 0 bases, with 13 bases separating them. The CDR3 runs 17 residues. CDR3 loop: CASSLGAGQSSGNTIYF. The CDR3 coding sequence is TGTGCCAGCAGCTTAGGGGCGGGGCAGAGCTCTGGAAACACCATATATTTT.

Comment on this clone: At the DNA level, this CDR3 is encoded by other sequences in the same sample as well. The chain uses TRBV7-9 and TRBJ2-7; tentative D call: TRBD1 (5 bases). Deletions cut 5 bases from V and 4 bases from J, with 12 bases between. Germline CDR1 and CDR2: SEHNR and FQNEAQ (reference sequence). The CDR3 spans 13 residues. The DNA for the CDR3 is TGTGCCAGCAGCCCCAGGGCCTCGTACGAGCAGTACTTC. It is translated as CASSPRASYEQYF.

J is TRBJ2-7 and V is TRBV4-3; tentatively, D is TRBD1 (6 bases). This CDR3 has 17 residues. The V gene lost 0 bases and the J gene lost 1 base, with 16 bases spanning the gap. Germline assignment: CDR1 LGHNA and CDR2 YSLEER. CDR3 nucleotides: TGCGCCAGCAGCCAAGAACTTGGATTCCAGGGGTCCTACGAGCAGTACTTC. Protein sequence: CASSQELGFQGSYEQYF.

This CDR3 is CASSPGVAGGETQYF. The DNA for the CDR3 is TGCGCCAGCAGCCCCGGTGTGGCGGGGGGGGAGACCCAGTACTTC. V and J are TRBV4-3 and TRBJ2-5; 9 positions match TRBD2. The V gene's germline CDR1 is LGHNA and CDR2 YSLEER. V lost 4 bases, J lost 5 bases, and 8 bases stayed unmatched. The CDR3 runs to 15 residues.

CDR3 coding DNA: TGTGCCAGCAGCTTCCGGACGGTCTCCTACAATGAGCAGTTCTTC. It encodes CASSFRTVSYNEQFF. This chain connects TRBV7-3 to TRBJ2-1; D unresolved. Trimming pared 3 bases from V and 0 bases from J, leaving 9 bases between. This CDR3 is built from 15 residues. Germline values: CDR1 SGHTA, CDR2 FQGTGA.

As to this clone: Other DNA sequences in this sample translate to the same CDR3. The chain combines TRBV7-9 with TRBJ1-1; tentative D call: TRBD1 (6 bases). In germline, CDR1 is SEHNR, CDR2 FQNEAQ (reference sequence). Trimming pared 4 bases from V and 5 bases from J, leaving 11 bases between. This CDR3 region has 13 residues. The CDR3 is CASSYGGGTEAFF. CDR3 DNA sequence: TGTGCCAGCAGCTACGGGGGCGGGACTGAAGCTTTCTTT.

V is TRBV13 and J is TRBJ1-1, with TRBD1 matching over 7 bases. The CDR3 runs 14 residues. Trimming cost V 4 bases and J 5 bases; bases outside gene matches: 7. Per the germline V gene, CDR1 is PRHDT and CDR2 is FYEKMQ (reference sequence). The chain's CDR3 is CASSSWTGPTEAFF. The CDR3 DNA is TGTGCCAGCAGCTCCTGGACAGGCCCGACTGAAGCTTTCTTT.

The J gene is TRBJ1-4, the V gene TRBV6-5; D is ambiguous. Between the trimmed V and J ends, which lost 0 bases and 5 bases, there was a span of 10 bases. The germline V gene encodes CDR1 MNHEY and CDR2 SVGAGI. The CDR3 runs to 15 residues. In DNA, the CDR3 is TGTGCCAGCAGTTACTCTCCCAGACCGAATGAAAAACTGTTTTTT. Translation gives CASSYSPRPNEKLFF.

The chain uses TRBV6-6 and TRBJ1-4; TRBD1 might be the D (5 bases). V shed 7 bases and J shed 7 bases, with 19 bases lying between them. This CDR3 comprises 15 residues. Germline V CDR1 and CDR2: MNHNY, SVGAGI (reference sequence). CDR3 residues: CASTHLGDSSEKLFF. The CDR3 region has the DNA TGTGCCAGCACCCACTTGGGGGATTCTAGTGAAAAACTGTTTTTT.